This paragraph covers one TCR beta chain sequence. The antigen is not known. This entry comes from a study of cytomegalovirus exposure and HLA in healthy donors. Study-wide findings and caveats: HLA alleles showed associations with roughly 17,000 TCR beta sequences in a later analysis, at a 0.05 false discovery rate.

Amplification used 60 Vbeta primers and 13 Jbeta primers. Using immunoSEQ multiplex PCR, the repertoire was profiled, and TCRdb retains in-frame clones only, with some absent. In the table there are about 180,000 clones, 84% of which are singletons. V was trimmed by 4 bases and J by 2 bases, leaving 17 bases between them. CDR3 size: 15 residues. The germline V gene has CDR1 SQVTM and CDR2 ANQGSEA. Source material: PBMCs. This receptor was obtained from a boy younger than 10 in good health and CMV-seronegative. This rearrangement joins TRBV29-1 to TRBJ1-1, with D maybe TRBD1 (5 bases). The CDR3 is CSVGTRLTGNTEAFF. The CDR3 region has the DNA TGCAGCGTTGGAACGAGACTCACAGGAAACACTGAAGCTTTCTTT.